This passage covers 21 T cell receptor beta chains from one sample sequenced in a study of OX40 agonist ivuxolimab in advanced cancers. Measured with immunoSEQ multiplex PCR; TCRdb has only the in-frame clones, and not every one. This table holds tens of thousands of clones, about 80% found once. The sample here was CD4+ or CD8+ T cells sorted from blood, taken in a trial of the OX40 agonist ivuxolimab. The receptors here all came from an adult with an advanced solid tumor such as melanoma, head and neck, liver or kidney cancer.

This sequence joins TRBV5-1 and TRBJ1-4; unclear D gene. This CDR3 has 13 amino acids. V was pared by 0 bases and J by 8 bases, with 8 bases between. Germline lookup yields CDR1 SGHRS and CDR2 YFSETQ. The CDR3, as DNA: TGCGCCAGCAGCTTGGAAGGTCACGAAAAACTGTTTTTT. Translated: CASSLEGHEKLFF.

V is TRBV7-9 and J is TRBJ2-1; D not resolved. Trimming took 6 bases from V and 2 from J, leaving 8 bases between them. The CDR3 has 13 amino acids. In germline, CDR1 is SEHNR, CDR2 FQNEAQ (reference sequence). The CDR3 sequence: CASSLGPYNEQFF. The CDR3 DNA reads as TGTGCCAGCAGTCTAGGGCCCTACAATGAGCAGTTCTTC.

This chain uses TRBV28 with TRBJ2-7, with 7 nucleotides matching TRBD1. The CDR3 is 14 amino acids. The junction had 10 bases not matched to a gene; V was cut back by 5 bases and J by 6 bases. The germline gives CDR1 MDHEN, CDR2 SYDVKM. The chain's CDR3 is CASSPAGTVPEQYF. CDR3 DNA: TGTGCCAGCAGTCCCGCCGGGACAGTTCCCGAGCAGTACTTC.

The chain employs TRBV6-1 and TRBJ2-2; D might be TRBD2 (7 bases). This CDR3 has 16 amino acids. Trimming removed 3 bases from V and 3 bases from J, with 14 bases in between. Germline V gene sequence: CDR1 MNHNS, CDR2 SASEGT. DNA for the CDR3: TGTGCCAGCAGTGATATGGGGGGGCCTTACACCGGGGAGCTGTTTTTT. Amino acid sequence: CASSDMGGPYTGELFF.

The V call is TRBV6-6, the J call TRBJ2-5, with D uncertain. The J call may not be correct, given that the DNA end is closer to TRBJ2-7. The CDR3 loop spans 13 amino acids. Germline V gene lookup returns CDR1 MNHNY and CDR2 SVGAGI (reference sequence). The CDR3 DNA sequence: TGTGCCAGCAGCCCCGGCGTTACCTACGAGCAGTACTTC. Translated: CASSPGVTYEQYF.

This clone was seen once. The chain has TRBV28 and TRBJ1-2; a possible D gene is TRBD1 (6 bases). The CDR3 loop spans 13 amino acids. V was shortened by 3 bases and J by 8 bases, with 13 bases between the two germline ends. Germline lookup yields CDR1 MDHEN and CDR2 SYDVKM. The DNA of the CDR3 is TGTGCCAGCAGTTTGGTACAGGGTGGCGGCTACACCTTC. Translated: CASSLVQGGGYTF.

The chain couples TRBV5-8 to TRBJ1-1; 7 bases align to TRBD1. Per germline, CDR1 SGHTS and CDR2 YDEGEE. This CDR3 comprises 14 residues. V shed 0 bases and J 4 bases; nucleotides not matched to a gene: 3. CDR3: CASSLGPGGTEAFF. The CDR3, as DNA: TGTGCCAGCAGCTTGGGACCAGGGGGCACTGAAGCTTTCTTT.

With regard to this clone: At one end the junction does not follow the germline gene, possibly because of a read error. The V call is TRBV28, the J call TRBJ1-1; 7 positions agree with TRBD1. In germline, CDR1 is MDHEN, CDR2 SYDVKM. This CDR3 contains 13 residues. DNA of the CDR3: TGTGCCATCTCTACCACGACGACAGGGAGAGTACTCTTT. Translation gives CAISTTTTGRVLF.

Here the CDR3 reads CASSSRDRDYNEQFF. The CDR3 region has the DNA TGTGCCAGCAGCTCCCGGGACAGAGATTACAATGAGCAGTTCTTC. The chain recombines TRBV7-2 with TRBJ2-1, with TRBD1 identical over 7 bases. V was clipped by 4 bases and J by 4 bases; unmatched bases: 7. Germline values: CDR1 SGHTA, CDR2 FQGNSA. This CDR3 is built from 15 residues.

V and J are TRBV14 and TRBJ2-7; D may be TRBD1 (6 bases). This CDR3 has 18 amino acids. Germline CDR1 and CDR2: SGHDN and FVKESK. Trimming took off 4 bases at V and 0 bases at J, with 22 bases between the two ends. This CDR3 reads CASSLLSSRGRYSYEQYF. Written as DNA, the CDR3 is TGTGCCAGCAGCCTGTTATCTTCCAGGGGTAGATACTCCTACGAGCAGTACTTC.

The chain recombines TRBV19 with TRBJ2-3; no clear D. Trimming shortened V by 7 bases and J by 2 bases, and 7 bases separated the two germline ends. Germline-derived CDR1 and CDR2 are LNHDA and SQIVND (reference sequence). This CDR3 spans 12 amino acids. Written as DNA, the CDR3 is TGTGCCAGTAAAGGGAACACAGATACGCAGTATTTT. Translated: CASKGNTDTQYF.

The rearrangement links TRBV7-9 to TRBJ1-5; the D is unclear. The CDR3 is made up of 14 amino acids. CDR1 SEHNR and CDR2 FQNEAQ come from the germline V gene (reference sequence). V lost 1 base and J lost 5, with 9 bases in between. DNA of the CDR3: TGTGCCAGCAGCTTAGAATATGCTGATCAGCCCCAGCATTTT. Protein: CASSLEYADQPQHF.

The CDR3 nucleotides are TGTGCCAGCAGCCTAACTAGCGGGAGGCAGGGTGAGCAGTTCTTC. It codes for CASSLTSGRQGEQFF. The V and J genes are TRBV27 and TRBJ2-1; 12 nucleotides line up with TRBD2. The germline CDR1 and CDR2 sequences are MNHEY and SMNVEV (reference sequence). V lost 6 bases, J lost 9 bases, and 9 bases stayed unmatched. The CDR3 totals 15 residues.

The chain carries TRBV28 and TRBJ1-4, with 8 bases lining up with TRBD1. The CDR3 covers 15 residues. With V trimmed by 5 bases and J by 7 bases, 9 bases remained unmatched. Germline V gene sequence: CDR1 MDHEN, CDR2 SYDVKM. The CDR3 DNA is TGTGCCAGCAGTCCCGGCAGGGGGCGAGGTGAAAAACTGTTTTTT. Amino acid sequence: CASSPGRGRGEKLFF.

This clone was seen just once. The CDR3 loop reads CASSSTSNEQFF. The DNA of the CDR3 is TGTGCCAGCAGTTCGACTAGCAATGAGCAGTTCTTC. The chain links TRBV6-6 to TRBJ2-1; perhaps TRBD2 as D (6 bases). Trimming stripped 4 bases from V and 6 bases from J, with 7 bases between. This CDR3 contains 12 residues. Per the germline V gene, CDR1 is MNHNY and CDR2 is SVGAGI (reference sequence).

The genes are TRBV30 and TRBJ2-7, with D perhaps matching TRBD2 (7 bases). CDR1 GTSNPN and CDR2 SVGIG come from the germline V gene (reference sequence). Trimming removed 2 bases at V and 3 bases at J, with 17 bases between. The CDR3 runs 15 residues. The CDR3 DNA follows: TGTGCCTGGAGTCGGGGAGGGGGAGGGGGCTACGAGCAGTACTTC. It translates to CAWSRGGGGGYEQYF.

This clone was observed a single time. This rearrangement joins TRBV6-6 to TRBJ2-5, with D possibly being TRBD1 or TRBD2 (6 bases each). The CDR3 is made up of 15 amino acids. V was trimmed by 2 bases and J by 5 bases, leaving 15 bases between them. CDR1 and CDR2 (germline): MNHNY, SVGAGI (reference sequence). The DNA for the CDR3 is TGTGCCAGCAGTTACGCTCCGGGGGCATGGGAGACCCAGTACTTC. Amino acids: CASSYAPGAWETQYF.

This sequence joins TRBV18 and TRBJ1-1; D is perhaps TRBD1 (6 bases). Germline V gene sequence: CDR1 KGHSH, CDR2 LQKENI. The CDR3 is 12 amino acids. V was trimmed by 6 bases and J by 8 bases, leaving 13 bases between them. CDR3 protein: CASSRDRSEAFF. In DNA, the CDR3 is TGTGCCAGCTCTCGTGACAGGAGCGAAGCTTTCTTT.

This clone was picked up a small number of times. This rearrangement joins TRBV5-7 to TRBJ1-1; D remains unclear. TRBV5-7 is assigned to the ORF class and has an uncertain function. This CDR3 comprises 13 residues. V was shortened by 2 bases and J by 7 bases, with 12 bases between the two germline ends. The DNA for the CDR3 is TGTGCCAGCAGCTTCAGGATAGGCAGTGAAGCTTTCTTT. It specifies CASSFRIGSEAFF.

This clone has just a few counts. The V call is TRBV4-1, the J call TRBJ2-1; 13 positions match TRBD2. CDR3 size: 15 residues. J was trimmed by 8 bases and V by 9 bases; bases with no gene match: 10. Germline V CDR1 and CDR2: MGHRA, YSYEKL. The CDR3 loop is CASRAGTSGNYEQFF. DNA for the CDR3: TGCGCCAGTAGGGCCGGGACTAGCGGGAACTATGAGCAGTTCTTC.

The chain links TRBV5-1 to TRBJ2-5; 7 bases line up with TRBD2. The CDR3 is 15 amino acids. Per the germline V gene, CDR1 is SGHRS and CDR2 is YFSETQ. The V segment lost 2 bases and the J segment 1 base; nucleotides outside the gene matches: 5. DNA for the CDR3: TGCGCCAGCAGCTTAGCGGGACCTTCCCAAGAGACCCAGTACTTC. This gives the protein CASSLAGPSQETQYF.